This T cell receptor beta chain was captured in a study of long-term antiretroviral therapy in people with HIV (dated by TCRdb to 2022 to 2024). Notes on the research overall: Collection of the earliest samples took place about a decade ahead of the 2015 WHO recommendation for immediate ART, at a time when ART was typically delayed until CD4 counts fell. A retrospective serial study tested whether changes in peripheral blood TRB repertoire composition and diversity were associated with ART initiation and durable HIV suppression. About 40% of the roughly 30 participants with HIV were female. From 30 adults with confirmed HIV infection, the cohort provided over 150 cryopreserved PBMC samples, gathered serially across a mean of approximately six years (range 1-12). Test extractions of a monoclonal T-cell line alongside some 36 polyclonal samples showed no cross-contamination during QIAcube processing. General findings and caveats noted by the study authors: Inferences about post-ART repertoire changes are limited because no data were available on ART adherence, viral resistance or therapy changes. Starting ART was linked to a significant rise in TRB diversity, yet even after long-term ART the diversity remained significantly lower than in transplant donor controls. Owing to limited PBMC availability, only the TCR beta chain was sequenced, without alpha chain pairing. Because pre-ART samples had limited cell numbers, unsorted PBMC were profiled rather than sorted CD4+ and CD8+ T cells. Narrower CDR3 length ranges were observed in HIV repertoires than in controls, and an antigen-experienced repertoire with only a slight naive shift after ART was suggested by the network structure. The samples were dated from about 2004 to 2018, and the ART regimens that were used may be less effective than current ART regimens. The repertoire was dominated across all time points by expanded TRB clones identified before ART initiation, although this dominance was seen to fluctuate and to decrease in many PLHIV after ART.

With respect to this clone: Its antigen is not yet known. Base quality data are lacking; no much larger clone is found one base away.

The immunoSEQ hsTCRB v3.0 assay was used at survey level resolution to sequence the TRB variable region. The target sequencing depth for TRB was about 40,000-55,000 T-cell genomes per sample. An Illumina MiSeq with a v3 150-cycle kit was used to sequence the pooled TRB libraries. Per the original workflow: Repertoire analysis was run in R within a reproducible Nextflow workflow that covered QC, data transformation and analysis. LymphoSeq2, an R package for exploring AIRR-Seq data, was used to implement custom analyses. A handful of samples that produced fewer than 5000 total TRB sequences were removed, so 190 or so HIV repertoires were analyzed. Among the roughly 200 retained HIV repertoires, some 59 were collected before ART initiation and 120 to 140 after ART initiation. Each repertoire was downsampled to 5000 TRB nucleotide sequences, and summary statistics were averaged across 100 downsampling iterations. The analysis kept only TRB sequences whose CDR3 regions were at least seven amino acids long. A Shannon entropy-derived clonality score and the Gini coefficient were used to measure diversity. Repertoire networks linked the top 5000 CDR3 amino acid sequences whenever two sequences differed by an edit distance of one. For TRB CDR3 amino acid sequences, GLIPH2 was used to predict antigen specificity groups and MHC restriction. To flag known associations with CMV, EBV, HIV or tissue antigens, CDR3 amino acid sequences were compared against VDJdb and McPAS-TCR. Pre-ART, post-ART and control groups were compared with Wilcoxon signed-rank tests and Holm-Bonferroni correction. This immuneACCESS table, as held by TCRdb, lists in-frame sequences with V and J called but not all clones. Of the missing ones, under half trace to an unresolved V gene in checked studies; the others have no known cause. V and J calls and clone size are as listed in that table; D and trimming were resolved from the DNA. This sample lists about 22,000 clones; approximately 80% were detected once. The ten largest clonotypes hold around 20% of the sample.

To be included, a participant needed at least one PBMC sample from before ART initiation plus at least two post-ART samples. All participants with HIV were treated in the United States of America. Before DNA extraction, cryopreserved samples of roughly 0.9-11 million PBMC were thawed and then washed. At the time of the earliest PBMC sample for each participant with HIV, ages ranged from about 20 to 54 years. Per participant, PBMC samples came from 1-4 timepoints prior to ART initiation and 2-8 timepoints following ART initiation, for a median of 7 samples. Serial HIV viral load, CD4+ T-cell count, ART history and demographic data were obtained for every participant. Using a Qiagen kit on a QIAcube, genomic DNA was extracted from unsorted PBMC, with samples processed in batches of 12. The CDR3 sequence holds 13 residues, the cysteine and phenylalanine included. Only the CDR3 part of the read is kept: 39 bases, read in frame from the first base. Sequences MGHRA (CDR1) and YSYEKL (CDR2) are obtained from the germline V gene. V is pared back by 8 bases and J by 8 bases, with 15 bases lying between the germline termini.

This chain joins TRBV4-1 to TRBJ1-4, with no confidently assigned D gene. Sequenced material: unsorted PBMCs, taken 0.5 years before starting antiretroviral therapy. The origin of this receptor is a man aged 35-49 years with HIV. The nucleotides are TGCGCCAGCGCGGGATCCCTAGGGGAAAAACTGTTTTTT. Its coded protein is CASAGSLGEKLFF.